This TCR beta chain was documented in a study of shared clonotypes between healthy human individuals (dated by TCRdb to about 2020). About the study as a whole: A few men and a couple of women, aged 18 to 49 years, made up the cohort. For each donor, CD4 naive and CD4 memory were each run on three plates, CD8 naive on two plates, and CD8 memory on one plate. To estimate repertoire size and how much clonotype sharing occurs between individuals, the study deeply sequenced the blood TCR repertoires of about five healthy adults. Libraries were prepared and TCR repertoires were sequenced by different laboratories using diverse techniques, in order to increase sequencing depth and limit assay-specific biases. Per donor, leukapheresis produced somewhere between about 0.9 and 9.5 billion PBMCs. General conclusions and limits of the study: Because the study included only a small number of donors, the genetic and exposure-history diversity represented was limited. Around 5% of naive CD4, more than 3% of naive CD8, about 2.1% of memory CD4, and around 0.4% of memory CD8 clonotypes were shared across several donors. Only blood was sampled, and tissue TCR repertoires likely differ from those in blood. Incomplete sequencing was indicated by rarefaction of sorted-subset datasets, despite the large sequencing depth. Pairwise subsampling led to the expectation that sequencing depth would affect the degree of clonotype sharing among donors. Larger estimated clonotype richness was generally found for naive subsets than for memory subsets. Compared with non-shared clonotypes, clonotypes shared by all four sorted-subset donors had higher generation probabilities.

Using the deep immunoSEQ assay, multiplex PCR amplified TCR CDR3 regions from genomic DNA. Extracted genomic DNA from each cell subset was spread evenly across all wells of several immunoSEQ 96-well plates, with each plate serving as a replicate. Each replicate PCR for sorted subsets received around 200 ng genomic DNA, equal to about 30,000 T cell genomes. The purified libraries were quantified using a Qubit 3.0 fluorometer, sized with a Bioanalyzer 2100, and then quantified again using the KAPA Library Quantification kit. Every immunoSEQ 96-well plate was sequenced on a dedicated single-read 150-cycle Illumina NextSeq 550 flow cell. As for how the authors treated the data: The immunoSEQ output contained only junctional sequences without quality scores, so filtering could not match that applied to full-length reads. To assign V/J genes and CDR3, sequences were annotated against IMGT germline references using PyIR, a Python wrapper for IgBLAST v1.9. Any read was removed if the V/J assignment was weak (E-value above 1e-6), the CDR3 was missing, or the read contained stop codons, out-of-frame junctions, or ambiguous translated residues. A V3J clonotype was defined by an identical inferred V gene, J gene, and CDR3 amino acid sequence. The percentage overlap between two repertoires was calculated by dividing the number of shared unique clonotypes by the size of the smaller repertoire. Repertoire richness was assessed with RTK rarefaction, the Chao1 estimator, and Recon v2.1 estimates of unobserved clonotypes. OLGA was used to compute generation probabilities for all TCRbeta clonotypes that the gDNA method yielded from a few donors. Sourced from immuneACCESS, this table was stored by TCRdb with only in-frame sequences that have V and J called. A share of the clones is absent; for the studies checked, an unresolved V gene accounts for under half, and the remainder has no known explanation. The V and J calls and clone size were taken over from that table, and D and trimming were inferred from the DNA. Across this sample there are about 1 million clones, with 65% to 75% seen only once. The top ten hold around 1.4% of the sample.

The donors were healthy, HIV-negative adults who had no recently reported acute infections or vaccinations. Every donor was a Caucasian adult residing in Nashville, Tennessee, USA. CD4+ T cells were enriched by magnetic negative selection; naive cells were then positively selected on CD45RA, and the negative fraction formed the memory subset. Blood was collected by leukapheresis, and PBMCs were isolated by Ficoll-Histopaque density gradient centrifugation and then cryopreserved in liquid nitrogen vapor phase. Purity and quantity of every magnetically sorted T cell population were checked by analytical flow cytometry. Each sorted fraction had its genomic DNA isolated and then quantified by UV absorbance on a Nanodrop 2000c. About this clone itself: Its binding antigen is unknown. No clone much larger than this one lies a single base away; base qualities are absent.

The sample was memory CD4+ T cells sorted from blood. Explained via the paper, the cell subset or site label denotes: CD45RA-negative fraction. This receptor was identified in a man aged 18 to 35 in good health.

The CDR3 in this case is CAISDRGAGEQFF. The nucleotide sequence is TGTGCCATCAGTGATCGAGGGGCGGGTGAGCAGTTCTTC. The chain joins TRBV10-3 to TRBJ2-1; the D segment is perhaps TRBD1 or TRBD2, each sharing 5 matched bases. Including cysteine and phenylalanine, the CDR3 has 13 amino acids. Only the CDR3 DNA is retained, 39 bases long and in frame from the first base. CDR1 is given as ENHRY and CDR2 as SYGVKD, both from the germline V gene. Relative to germline, V is 3 bases shorter and J is 9 bases shorter, with 12 bases between their ends.